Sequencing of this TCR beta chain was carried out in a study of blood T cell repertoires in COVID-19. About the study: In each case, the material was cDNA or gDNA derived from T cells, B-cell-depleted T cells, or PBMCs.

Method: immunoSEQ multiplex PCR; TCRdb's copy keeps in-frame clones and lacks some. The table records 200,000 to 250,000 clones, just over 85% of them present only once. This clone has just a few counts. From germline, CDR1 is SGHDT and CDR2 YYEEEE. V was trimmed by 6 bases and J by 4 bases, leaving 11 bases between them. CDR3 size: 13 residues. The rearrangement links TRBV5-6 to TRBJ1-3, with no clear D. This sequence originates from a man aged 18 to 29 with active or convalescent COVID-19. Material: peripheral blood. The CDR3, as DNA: TGTGCCAGCAACCTAGGCAGAGGAAACACCATATATTTT. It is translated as CASNLGRGNTIYF.